This is a list of T cell receptor beta chains from one sample in a study of blood T cell repertoires in COVID-19. This table comes from immunoSEQ multiplex PCR, and its TCRdb copy is limited to in-frame clones, with some not included. The sample has some 330,000 clones, about 92% seen once. The source material was PBMCs or T cells enriched from blood (not recorded which). These receptor sequences come from a woman in her twenties or thirties who had recovered from COVID-19. Each CDR3 is given with its conserved first and last residue. Fields, in order: D gene, J gene, clone size, V gene, CDR3 protein, CDR3 DNA. D genes are given only for firm matches. Only some rows state a clone size, as once, few, many or a class for expanded clones.

D: TRBD1; J: TRBJ1-2; size: -; V: TRBV6-5; CDR3: CASSYSRQGPYGYTF; DNA: TGTGCCAGCAGTTACTCGAGACAGGGACCCTATGGCTACACCTTC
D: -; J: TRBJ2-7; size: -; V: TRBV19; CDR3: CASIPGTAAGEQYF; DNA: TGTGCCAGTATTCCAGGGACTGCCGCGGGTGAGCAGTACTTC
D: TRBD1; J: TRBJ1-2; size: -; V: TRBV28; CDR3: CASSTQGDYGYTF; DNA: TGTGCCAGCAGCACTCAGGGGGATTATGGCTACACCTTC
D: TRBD1; J: TRBJ1-1; size: -; V: TRBV27; CDR3: CASRSTGSTEAFF; DNA: TGTGCCAGCAGGTCGACAGGGAGCACTGAAGCTTTCTTT
D: TRBD1; J: TRBJ1-2; size: -; V: TRBV4-1; CDR3: CASSQGAATGAYGYTF; DNA: TGCGCCAGCAGCCAAGGAGCCGCGACAGGGGCTTACGGCTACACCTTC
D: TRBD2; J: TRBJ2-7; size: -; V: TRBV3-1/TRBV3-2; CDR3: CASSPTSGRGSEQYF; DNA: TGTGCCAGCAGCCCAACGAGCGGGAGGGGTTCCGAGCAGTACTTC
D: TRBD1; J: TRBJ1-6; size: -; V: TRBV28; CDR3: CASSVTGTGGPLHF; DNA: TGTGCCAGCAGTGTGACCGGGACAGGGGGTCCCCTCCACTTT
D: -; J: TRBJ1-1; size: -; V: TRBV7-2; CDR3: CASSLHRNAEAFF; DNA: TGTGCCAGCAGCTTACATAGAAACGCTGAAGCTTTCTTT
D: -; J: TRBJ2-5; size: -; V: TRBV21-1; CDR3: CANDRGEETQYF; DNA: TGTGCCAACGACAGGGGAGAAGAGACCCAGTACTTC
D: TRBD1; J: TRBJ2-3; size: -; V: TRBV5-1; CDR3: CASSIGQGGTDTQYF; DNA: TGCGCCAGCAGCATAGGACAGGGGGGCACAGATACGCAGTATTTT
D: -; J: TRBJ2-1; size: -; V: TRBV5-6; CDR3: CASSLISGDEQFF; DNA: TGTGCCAGCAGCTTGATATCGGGGGATGAGCAGTTCTTC
D: -; J: TRBJ2-7; size: -; V: TRBV28; CDR3: CASSLGGSFSYEQYF; DNA: TGTGCCAGCAGTTTGGGAGGAAGCTTCTCCTACGAGCAGTACTTC
D: -; J: TRBJ2-3; size: -; V: TRBV28; CDR3: CASDVGTSTDTQYF; DNA: TGTGCCAGCGATGTCGGGACTAGCACAGATACGCAGTATTTT
D: TRBD1; J: TRBJ2-7; size: -; V: TRBV2; CDR3: CASSGPRQGSEQYF; DNA: TGTGCCAGCAGTGGCCCCCGACAGGGGAGCGAGCAGTACTTC
D: TRBD1; J: TRBJ1-5; size: -; V: TRBV19; CDR3: CASSIGWGQNRNQPQHF; DNA: TGTGCCAGTAGTATAGGTTGGGGACAGAATCGCAATCAGCCCCAGCATTTT
D: -; J: TRBJ1-2; size: -; V: TRBV5-1; CDR3: CASSLEPISNYGYTF; DNA: TGCGCCAGCAGCTTGGAGCCCATTTCTAACTATGGCTACACCTTC
D: TRBD1; J: TRBJ2-7; size: -; V: TRBV20-1; CDR3: CSADRGREQYF; DNA: TGCAGTGCGGACAGGGGGCGGGAGCAGTACTTC
D: TRBD2; J: TRBJ2-5; size: -; V: TRBV7-2; CDR3: CASSLVWLAGGRETQYF; DNA: TGTGCCAGCAGCTTAGTTTGGCTAGCGGGGGGACGGGAGACCCAGTACTTC
D: TRBD1; J: TRBJ1-6; size: -; V: TRBV19; CDR3: CASTRDRANSPLHF; DNA: TGTGCCAGTACCCGGGACAGAGCAAATTCACCCCTCCACTTT
D: -; J: TRBJ1-4; size: once; V: TRBV28; CDR3: CASPLGRKLFF; DNA: TGTGCCAGCCCCCTCGGGAGGAAACTGTTTTTT
D: TRBD2; J: TRBJ2-1; size: -; V: TRBV24-1; CDR3: CATSAGVISGRGSNEQFF; DNA: TGTGCCACCAGTGCGGGGGTGATTAGCGGGAGAGGTAGTAATGAGCAGTTCTTC
D: TRBD2; J: TRBJ2-1; size: -; V: TRBV5-8; CDR3: CASSSRTSGKGYNEQFF; DNA: TGTGCCAGCAGCTCACGGACTAGCGGGAAAGGATACAATGAGCAGTTCTTC
D: -; J: TRBJ1-1; size: -; V: TRBV28; CDR3: CASLSGDMNTEAFF; DNA: TGTGCCAGCTTATCAGGGGATATGAACACTGAAGCTTTCTTT
D: TRBD2; J: TRBJ2-1; size: -; V: TRBV18; CDR3: CASSPPGLENEQFF; DNA: TGTGCCAGCTCACCACCTGGACTAGAGAATGAGCAGTTCTTC
D: -; J: TRBJ2-7; size: -; V: TRBV5-6; CDR3: CASSSQGGLASYEQYF; DNA: TGTGCCAGCAGCTCCCAGGGGGGCTTAGCTTCCTACGAGCAGTACTTC
D: -; J: TRBJ2-5; size: -; V: TRBV5-1; CDR3: CASSLEEVSGTQYF; DNA: TGCGCCAGCAGCTTGGAGGAGGTTAGCGGGACCCAGTACTTC
D: -; J: TRBJ1-1; size: -; V: TRBV11-2; CDR3: CASSLVLASQAFF; DNA: TGTGCCAGCAGCTTAGTATTAGCAAGTCAAGCTTTCTTT
D: -; J: TRBJ2-7; size: -; V: TRBV7-2; CDR3: CASSFAGLTYEQYF; DNA: TGTGCCAGCAGCTTTGCGGGGCTAACCTACGAGCAGTACTTC
D: TRBD1; J: TRBJ1-3; size: -; V: TRBV19; CDR3: CASSPAGTGVPSVGLGNTIYF; DNA: TGTGCCAGTAGTCCTGCCGGGACAGGGGTTCCCTCGGTCGGCCTGGGAAACACCATATATTTT
D: -; J: TRBJ1-6; size: -; V: TRBV27; CDR3: CASSFSNSPLHF; DNA: TGTGCCAGCAGTTTCTCCAATTCACCCCTCCACTTT
D: TRBD2; J: TRBJ2-1; size: -; V: TRBV4-1; CDR3: CASSQTFAGTSGGNEQFF; DNA: TGCGCCAGCAGCCAAACTTTTGCCGGGACTAGCGGGGGCAATGAGCAGTTCTTC
D: -; J: TRBJ2-7; size: -; V: TRBV24-1; CDR3: CATGTPQSDEQYF; DNA: TGTGCCACCGGTACCCCGCAGTCAGACGAGCAGTACTTC
D: -; J: TRBJ2-1; size: -; V: TRBV21-1; CDR3: CASSKVPAVCEQFF; DNA: TGTGCCAGCAGCAAAGTCCCAGCGGTGTGTGAGCAGTTCTTC
D: TRBD2; J: TRBJ2-7; size: -; V: TRBV4-3; CDR3: CASSQDRGAGGQYF; DNA: TGCGCCAGCAGCCAAGATCGGGGAGCGGGGGGGCAGTACTTC
D: -; J: TRBJ2-2; size: few; V: TRBV11-2; CDR3: CASSPVTGNTGELFF; DNA: TGTGCCAGCAGCCCGGTGACAGGGAACACCGGGGAGCTGTTTTTT
D: TRBD2; J: TRBJ2-1; size: -; V: TRBV3-1/TRBV3-2; CDR3: CASSPVSAGGSYNEQFF; DNA: TGTGCCAGCAGCCCAGTGAGTGCGGGGGGCTCCTACAATGAGCAGTTCTTC
D: TRBD2; J: TRBJ2-1; size: -; V: TRBV11-1; CDR3: CASSPGLAGGYRFF; DNA: TGTGCCAGCAGCCCGGGACTAGCGGGGGGGTATCGGTTCTTC
D: -; J: TRBJ2-3; size: -; V: TRBV12-3/TRBV12-4; CDR3: CASRTIGGDTQYF; DNA: TGTGCCAGCAGGACTATCGGAGGGGATACGCAGTATTTT
D: TRBD2; J: TRBJ2-4; size: -; V: TRBV7-2; CDR3: CASRPSGSKNIQYF; DNA: TGTGCCAGCAGACCTAGCGGGAGTAAAAACATTCAGTACTTC
D: -; J: TRBJ1-2; size: -; V: TRBV28; CDR3: CASSPPALLGGGLNYGYTF; DNA: TGTGCCAGCAGTCCCCCGGCCCTACTAGGGGGGGGCTTGAACTATGGCTACACCTTC
D: -; J: TRBJ1-2; size: -; V: TRBV20-1; CDR3: CSASWESYGYTF; DNA: TGCAGTGCTAGTTGGGAGTCCTATGGCTACACCTTC
D: -; J: TRBJ2-7; size: once; V: TRBV7-9; CDR3: CASSRTVDYEQYF; DNA: TGTGCCAGCAGCCGGACAGTAGACTACGAGCAGTACTTC